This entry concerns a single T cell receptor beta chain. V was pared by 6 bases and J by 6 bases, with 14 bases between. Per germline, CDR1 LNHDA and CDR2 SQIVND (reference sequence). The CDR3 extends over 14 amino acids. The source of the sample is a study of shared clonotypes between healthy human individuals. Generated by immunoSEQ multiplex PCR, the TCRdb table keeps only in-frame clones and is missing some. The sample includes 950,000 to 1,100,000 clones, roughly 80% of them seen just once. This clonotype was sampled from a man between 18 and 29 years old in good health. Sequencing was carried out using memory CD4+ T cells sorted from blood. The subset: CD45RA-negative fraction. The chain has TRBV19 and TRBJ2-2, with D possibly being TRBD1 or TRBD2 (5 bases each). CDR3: CASRVREGAGELFF. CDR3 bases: TGTGCCAGTAGGGTCCGGGAAGGGGCCGGGGAGCTGTTTTTT.